This passage covers 16 T cell receptor beta chains from one sample sequenced in a study of cytomegalovirus exposure and HLA in healthy donors. The PCR employed 60 Vbeta primers together with 13 Jbeta primers. Libraries were prepared by immunoSEQ multiplex PCR; TCRdb keeps only in-frame clonotypes and omits some of them. The sample includes about 78,000 clones, roughly 72% seen only once; the top ten take 11%. The sample taken for sequencing was PBMCs. The source of these receptors is a woman aged 40 to 49 in good health and CMV-seropositive.

The V gene is TRBV11-3, the J gene TRBJ1-2, with TRBD1 matching over 8 bases. This CDR3 is 14 amino acids long. The ends lost 1 base at V and 4 bases at J; junction bases unmatched: 2. The V gene's germline CDR1 is SGHNT and CDR2 YENEEA. The CDR3 here is CASSLAGGVYGYTF. For the CDR3, the DNA is TGTGCCAGCAGCTTAGCAGGGGGCGTCTATGGCTACACCTTC.

The rearrangement joins TRBV6-1 to TRBJ1-4; the D gene is possibly TRBD1 (5 bases). The germline gives CDR1 MNHNS, CDR2 SASEGT. CDR3 length: 13 residues. V gave up 6 bases and J gave up 2 bases, with 7 bases separating them. The DNA for the CDR3 is TGTGCCAGCAGCAGGGTGACTAATGAAAAACTGTTTTTT. It specifies CASSRVTNEKLFF.

This chain connects TRBV2 to TRBJ2-6, with D possibly being TRBD2 (6 bases). The CDR3 totals 14 residues. Germline assignment: CDR1 SNHLY and CDR2 FYNNEI. The V and J ends lost 6 bases and 1 base respectively, with 7 bases between them. The CDR3 sequence: CASREGSGANVLTF. The CDR3 DNA sequence: TGTGCCAGCAGGGAGGGGTCTGGGGCCAACGTCCTGACTTTC. Variable domain in full (rest from reference TRBV2 and TRBJ2-6): EPEVTQTPSHQVTQMGQEVILRCVPISNHLYFYWYRQILGQKVEFLVSFYNNEISEKSEIFDDQFSVERPDGSNFTLKIRSTKLEDSAMYFCASREGSGANVLTFGAGSRLTVL.

The CDR3 region is CASSFSSQQFF. CDR3 DNA sequence: TGTGCCAGCAGCTTTAGCAGCCAGCAGTTCTTC. The chain has TRBV7-8 and TRBJ2-1; unclear D gene. The CDR3 contains 11 residues. Trimming pared 3 bases from V and 11 bases from J, leaving 8 bases between. Germline V gives CDR1 SGHVS, CDR2 FQNEAQ.

The chain combines TRBV6-1 with TRBJ2-7; D is uncertain. This CDR3 region has 15 residues. CDR1 MNHNS and CDR2 SASEGT come from the germline V gene. V lost 3 bases and J 0 bases, leaving 12 bases between the germline ends. The CDR3 nucleotides read TGTGCCAGCAGTGACTTTGGTGAGAACTCCTACGAGCAGTACTTC. Translating gives CASSDFGENSYEQYF.

This clone occurred once. The rearrangement uses TRBV28 and TRBJ1-6; D possibly corresponds to TRBD1 (5 bases). CDR3 length: 14 amino acids. V was cut by 7 bases and J by 10 bases, with 17 bases left in between. Germline values: CDR1 MDHEN, CDR2 SYDVKM. The CDR3 DNA sequence: TGTGCCAGCACTTTCCGGGGGGGTGGATCACCCCTCCACTTT. Its protein is CASTFRGGGSPLHF.

The V gene is TRBV30, the J gene TRBJ2-3; 12 nucleotides agree with TRBD2. J was trimmed by 1 base and V by 1 base; bases with no gene match: 0. This CDR3 has 15 residues. From germline, CDR1 is GTSNPN and CDR2 SVGIG (reference sequence). CDR3 sequence reads: CAWSGTSGGTDTQYF. The CDR3 nucleotides read TGTGCCTGGAGTGGGACTAGCGGGGGCACAGATACGCAGTATTTT.

CDR3 nucleotide sequence: TGTGCCACCAGCAGGAACTCGGGACTAGCGGGAGGCAATGAGCAGTTCTTC. Translation gives CATSRNSGLAGGNEQFF. The rearrangement uses TRBV15 and TRBJ2-1, with 15 bases that match TRBD2. The junction had 6 bases not matched to a gene; V was cut back by 3 bases and J by 6 bases. This CDR3 has 17 amino acids. Per the germline V gene, CDR1 is LNHNV and CDR2 is YYDKDF (reference sequence). The entire variable domain, with the rest obtained from reference TRBV15 and TRBJ2-1, is as follows: DAMVIQNPRYQVTQFGKPVTLSCSQTLNHNVMYWYQQKSSQAPKLLFHYYDKDFNNEADTPDNFQSRRPNTSFCFLDIRSPGLGDTAMYLCATSRNSGLAGGNEQFFGPGTRLTVL.

DNA for the CDR3: TGCGCCAGCAGCCTAGCGGGAATAAACACAGATACGCAGTATTTT. This translates into CASSLAGINTDTQYF. This rearrangement joins TRBV5-1 to TRBJ2-3; TRBD2 aligns across 9 bases. The CDR3 covers 15 residues. Per germline, CDR1 SGHRS and CDR2 YFSETQ. Trimming at V came to 4 bases and at J to 2 bases, leaving 5 bases not matched to a gene.

The chain has TRBV5-1 and TRBJ2-5, with D tentatively TRBD2 (5 bases). Germline V lookup: CDR1 SGHRS, CDR2 YFSETQ. V was clipped by 0 bases and J by 5 bases, with 11 bases between them. The length of the CDR3 is 14 residues. The CDR3 DNA reads TGCGCCAGCAGCTTGGGGCTAGCCTGGGAGACCCAGTACTTC. Translated: CASSLGLAWETQYF.

The chain recombines TRBV5-4 with TRBJ2-5; 7 nucleotides agree with TRBD2. Germline V lookup: CDR1 SGHNT, CDR2 YYREEE (reference sequence). V trimming: 1 base; J trimming: 6 bases; junction bases outside the gene matches: 6. This CDR3 is 14 amino acids long. CDR3 sequence reads: CASSLTSASKTQYF. For the CDR3, the DNA is TGTGCCAGCAGCTTGACTAGCGCGAGTAAGACCCAGTACTTC.

This clone was counted a few times. V and J are TRBV6-5 and TRBJ2-7, with 7 bases lining up with TRBD1. The CDR3 runs to 15 residues. V was pared by 0 bases and J by 2 bases, with 4 bases of the junction left unmatched. The germline gives CDR1 MNHEY, CDR2 SVGAGI. The CDR3, as DNA: TGTGCCAGCAGTTACTCGAGTACAGGGGCCTACGAGCAGTACTTC. Translation gives CASSYSSTGAYEQYF.

The chain joins TRBV5-1 to TRBJ2-2; TRBD2 matches 7 bases. J was trimmed by 0 bases and V by 5 bases; bases with no gene match: 13. The germline V gene has CDR1 SGHRS and CDR2 YFSETQ. The CDR3 sequence is 18 residues long. The DNA of the CDR3 is TGCGCCAGCAGAACCGGGACTACTCTACTTGCGAACACCGGGGAGCTGTTTTTT. As protein: CASRTGTTLLANTGELFF. Complete variable domain (other parts from reference TRBV5-1 and TRBJ2-2): KAGVTQTPRYLIKTRGQQVTLSCSPISGHRSVSWYQQTPGQGLQFLFEYFSETQRNKGNFPGRFSGRQFSNSRSEMNVSTLELGDSALYLCASRTGTTLLANTGELFFGEGSRLTVL.

The rearrangement uses TRBV6-1 and TRBJ2-2; TRBD2 matches 9 bases. This CDR3 is built from 15 residues. The J segment lost 6 bases and the V segment lost 1 base, leaving 3 bases of the junction unmatched. Per the germline V gene, CDR1 is MNHNS and CDR2 is SASEGT. The CDR3 region has the DNA TGTGCCAGCAGTGAAGGGGGACTAGCACCCGGGGAGCTGTTTTTT. It is translated as CASSEGGLAPGELFF.

The chain employs TRBV18 and TRBJ1-3; D uncertain. With 1 base removed from V and 4 bases from J, the gap between germline ends came to 11 bases. CDR1 is KGHSH and CDR2 is LQKENI in the germline V gene. The CDR3 consists of 15 residues. The CDR3 sequence is CASSPREALGNTIYF. CDR3 nucleotides: TGTGCCAGCTCACCACGCGAAGCCCTGGGAAACACCATATATTTT.

The rearrangement uses TRBV10-3 and TRBJ2-1; 11 nucleotides agree with TRBD2. Germline CDR1 ENHRY, CDR2 SYGVKD. The CDR3 is 16 residues long. Trimming at V came to 4 bases and at J to 2 bases, leaving 4 bases not matched to a gene. The CDR3, as DNA: TGTGCCATCAGTGGTACTAGCGGGAGTGCCTACAATGAGCAGTTCTTC. Protein: CAISGTSGSAYNEQFF.